This T cell receptor beta chain was captured in a study of shared clonotypes between healthy human individuals. A CD45RA+ naive subset and a CD45RA-negative memory subset were split from CD4+ cells. CDR1 is KGHSH and CDR2 is LQKENI in the germline V gene. This CDR3 has 14 residues. Trimming pared 2 bases from V and 5 bases from J, leaving 10 bases between. Libraries were prepared by immunoSEQ multiplex PCR; TCRdb keeps only in-frame clonotypes and omits some of them. The repertoire holds approximately 1.4 million clones, 95% to 99% seen once, with 0.4% to 0.55% in the top ten. This receptor was identified in a man younger than 40 in good health. The chain combines TRBV18 with TRBJ1-5; possible D gene TRBD1, 5 bases. The sample consisted of naive CD4+ T cells sorted from blood. Regarding subset: CD45RA+ positively selected. Written as DNA, the CDR3 is TGTGCCAGCTCACCAGTGGGGGGAGATCAGCCCCAGCATTTT. Amino acid sequence: CASSPVGGDQPQHF.